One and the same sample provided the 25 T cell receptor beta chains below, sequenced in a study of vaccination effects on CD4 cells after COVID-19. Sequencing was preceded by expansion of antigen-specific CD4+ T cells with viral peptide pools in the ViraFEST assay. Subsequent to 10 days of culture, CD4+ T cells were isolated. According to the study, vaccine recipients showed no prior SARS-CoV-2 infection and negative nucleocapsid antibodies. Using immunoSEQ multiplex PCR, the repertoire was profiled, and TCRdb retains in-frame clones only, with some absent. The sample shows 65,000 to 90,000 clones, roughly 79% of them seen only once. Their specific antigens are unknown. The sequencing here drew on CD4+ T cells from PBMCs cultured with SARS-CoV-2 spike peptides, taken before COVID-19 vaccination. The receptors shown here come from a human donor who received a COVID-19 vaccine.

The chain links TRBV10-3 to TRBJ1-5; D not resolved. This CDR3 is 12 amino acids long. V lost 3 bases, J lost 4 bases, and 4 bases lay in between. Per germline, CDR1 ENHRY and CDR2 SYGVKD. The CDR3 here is CAISDSNQPQHF. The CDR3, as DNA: TGTGCCATCAGTGATTCAAATCAGCCCCAGCATTTT.

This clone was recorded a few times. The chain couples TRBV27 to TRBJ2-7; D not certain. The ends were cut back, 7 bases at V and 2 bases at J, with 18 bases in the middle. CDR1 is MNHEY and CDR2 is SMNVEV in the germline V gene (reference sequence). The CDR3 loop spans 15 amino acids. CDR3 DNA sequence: TGTGCCAGCACTATTTACGGATGGGCGACCTACGAGCAGTACGTC. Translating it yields CASTIYGWATYEQYV.

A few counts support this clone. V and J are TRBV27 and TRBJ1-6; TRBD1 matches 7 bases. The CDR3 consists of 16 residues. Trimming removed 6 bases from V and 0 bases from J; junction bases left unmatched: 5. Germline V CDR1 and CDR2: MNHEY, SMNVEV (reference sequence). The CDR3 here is CASRAGQSSYNSPLHF. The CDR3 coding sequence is TGTGCCAGCAGGGCGGGACAGAGCTCCTATAATTCACCCCTCCACTTT.

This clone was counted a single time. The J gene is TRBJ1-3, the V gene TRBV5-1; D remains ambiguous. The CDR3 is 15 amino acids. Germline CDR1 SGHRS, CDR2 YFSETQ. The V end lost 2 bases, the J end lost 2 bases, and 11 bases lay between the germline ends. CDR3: CASSFEAGTGNTIYF. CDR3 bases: TGCGCCAGCAGCTTTGAGGCAGGCACTGGAAACACCATATATTTT.

This CDR3 reads CASSLVQGGRVAQYF. CDR3 coding DNA: TGTGCCAGCAGCTTAGTACAGGGGGGACGGGTTGCGCAGTATTTT. This chain connects TRBV7-2 to TRBJ2-3; 8 bases match TRBD1. CDR3 size: 15 residues. Trimming took 1 base from V and 10 from J; bases not matched to a gene: 10. CDR1 is SGHTA and CDR2 is FQGNSA in the germline V gene.

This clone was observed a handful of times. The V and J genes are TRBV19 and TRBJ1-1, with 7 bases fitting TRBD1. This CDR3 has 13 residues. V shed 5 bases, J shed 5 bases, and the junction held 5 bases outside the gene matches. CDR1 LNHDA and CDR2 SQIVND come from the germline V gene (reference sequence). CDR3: CASSQGQRTEAFF. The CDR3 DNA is TGTGCCAGTAGTCAGGGACAGCGAACTGAAGCTTTCTTT.

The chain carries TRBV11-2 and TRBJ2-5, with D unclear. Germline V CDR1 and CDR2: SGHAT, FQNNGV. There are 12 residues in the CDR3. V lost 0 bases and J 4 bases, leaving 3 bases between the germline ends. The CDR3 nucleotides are TGTGCCAGCAGCTTAGACGGAGAGACCCAGTACTTC. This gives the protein CASSLDGETQYF. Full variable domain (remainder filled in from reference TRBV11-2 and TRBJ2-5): EAGVAQSPRYKIIEKRQSVAFWCNPISGHATLYWYQQILGQGPKLLIQFQNNGVVDDSQLPKDRFSAERLKGVDSTLKIQPAKLEDSAVYLCASSLDGETQYFGPGTRLLVL.

The CDR3 DNA reads as TGCGCCAGCAGGTCCCGCGGGAAAGATACGCAGTATTTT. It encodes CASRSRGKDTQYF. This chain uses TRBV5-1 with TRBJ2-3, with TRBD2 as a possible D gene (6 bases). CDR3 length: 13 amino acids. Germline CDR1 and CDR2: SGHRS and YFSETQ. The germline V and J ends were trimmed by 5 bases and 5 bases, with 12 bases remaining between them.

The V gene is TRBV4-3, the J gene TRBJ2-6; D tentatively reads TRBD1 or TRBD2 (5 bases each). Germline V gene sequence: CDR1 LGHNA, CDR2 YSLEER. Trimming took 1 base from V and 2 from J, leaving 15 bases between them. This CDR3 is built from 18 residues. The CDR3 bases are TGCGCCAGCAGCCAAGGGGTGGGCGAGGGGACTGGGGCCAACGTCCTGACTTTC. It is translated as CASSQGVGEGTGANVLTF.

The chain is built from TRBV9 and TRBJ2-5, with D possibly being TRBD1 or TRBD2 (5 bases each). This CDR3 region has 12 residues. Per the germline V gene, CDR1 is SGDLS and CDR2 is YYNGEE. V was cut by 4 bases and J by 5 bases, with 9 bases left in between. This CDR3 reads CASSRGTETQYF. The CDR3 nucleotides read TGTGCCAGCAGCCGAGGGACCGAGACCCAGTACTTC. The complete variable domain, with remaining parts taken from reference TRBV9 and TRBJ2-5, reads DSGVTQTPKHLITATGQRVTLRCSPRSGDLSVYWYQQSLDQGLQFLIQYYNGEERAKGNILERFSAQQFPDLHSELNLSSLELGDSALYFCASSRGTETQYFGPGTRLLVL.

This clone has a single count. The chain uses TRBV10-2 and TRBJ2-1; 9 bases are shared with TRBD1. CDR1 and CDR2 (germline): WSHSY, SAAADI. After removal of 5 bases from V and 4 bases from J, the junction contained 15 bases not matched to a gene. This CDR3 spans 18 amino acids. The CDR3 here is CASSRAVTGTGSYNEQFF. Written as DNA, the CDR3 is TGCGCCAGCAGTCGCGCAGTAACCGGGACAGGGTCGTACAATGAGCAGTTCTTC.

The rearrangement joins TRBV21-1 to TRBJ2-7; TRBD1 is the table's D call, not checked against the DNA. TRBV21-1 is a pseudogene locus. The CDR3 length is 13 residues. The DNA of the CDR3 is TGTGCCTGCATATGGACAGGGGTTGACGAGCAGTACGTC. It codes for CACIWTGVDEQYV.

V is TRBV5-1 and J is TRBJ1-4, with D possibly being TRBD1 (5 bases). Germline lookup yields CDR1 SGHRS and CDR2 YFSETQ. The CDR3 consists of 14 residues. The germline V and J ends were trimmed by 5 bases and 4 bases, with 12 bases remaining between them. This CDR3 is CASRRDGDNEKLFF. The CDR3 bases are TGCGCCAGCAGACGGGACGGAGATAATGAAAAACTGTTTTTT.

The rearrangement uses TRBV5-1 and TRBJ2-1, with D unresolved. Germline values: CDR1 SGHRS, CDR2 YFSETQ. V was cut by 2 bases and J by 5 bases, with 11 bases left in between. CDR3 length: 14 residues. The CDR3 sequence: CASSLTIINNEQFF. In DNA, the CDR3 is TGCGCCAGCAGCTTAACCATTATAAACAATGAGCAGTTCTTC.

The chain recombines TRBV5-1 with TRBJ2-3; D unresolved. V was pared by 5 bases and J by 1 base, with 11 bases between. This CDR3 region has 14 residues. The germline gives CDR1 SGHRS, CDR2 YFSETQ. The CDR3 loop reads CASRDERGTDTQYF. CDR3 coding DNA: TGCGCCAGCAGGGACGAACGGGGCACAGATACGCAGTATTTT.

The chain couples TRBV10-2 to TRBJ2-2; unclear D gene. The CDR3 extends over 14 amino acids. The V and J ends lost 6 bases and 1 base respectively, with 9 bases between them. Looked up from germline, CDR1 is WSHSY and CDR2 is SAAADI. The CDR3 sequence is CASRVGKNTGELFF. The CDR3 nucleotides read TGCGCCAGCAGAGTAGGGAAGAACACCGGGGAGCTGTTTTTT.

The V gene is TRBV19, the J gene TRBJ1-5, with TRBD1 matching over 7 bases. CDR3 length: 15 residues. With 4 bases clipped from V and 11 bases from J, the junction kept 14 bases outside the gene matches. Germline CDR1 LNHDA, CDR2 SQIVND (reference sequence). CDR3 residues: CASSNGQAHKVSQHF. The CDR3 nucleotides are TGTGCCAGTAGTAACGGACAGGCCCACAAGGTGTCCCAGCATTTT.

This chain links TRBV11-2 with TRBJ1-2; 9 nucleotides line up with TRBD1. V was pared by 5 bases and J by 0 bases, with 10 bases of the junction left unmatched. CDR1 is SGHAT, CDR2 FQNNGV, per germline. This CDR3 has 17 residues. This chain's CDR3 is CASSDRDRVNPNYGYTF. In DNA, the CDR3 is TGTGCCAGCAGCGATCGGGACAGGGTTAACCCTAACTATGGCTACACCTTC.

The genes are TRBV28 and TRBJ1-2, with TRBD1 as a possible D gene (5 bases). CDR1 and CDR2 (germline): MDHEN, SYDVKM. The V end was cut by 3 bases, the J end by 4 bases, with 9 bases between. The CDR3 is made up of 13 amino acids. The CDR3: CASSFGGFYGYTF. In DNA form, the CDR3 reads TGTGCCAGCAGTTTTGGGGGGTTCTATGGCTACACCTTC.

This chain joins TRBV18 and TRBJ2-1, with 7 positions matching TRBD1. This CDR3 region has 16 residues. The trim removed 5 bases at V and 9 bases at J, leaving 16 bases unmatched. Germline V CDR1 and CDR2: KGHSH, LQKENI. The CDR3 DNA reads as TGTGCCAGCTCAGTCAACACAGGGGATCTTACCCTTGAGCAGTTCTTC. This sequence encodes CASSVNTGDLTLEQFF.

This CDR3 reads CASSYGAGGEAKREQYV. In nucleotides, the CDR3 is TGTGCCAGCAGTTACGGGGCAGGGGGAGAAGCCAAACGGGAGCAGTACGTC. V usage is TRBV6-2 or TRBV6-3 and J usage is TRBJ2-7; 7 nucleotides align to TRBD1. V gave up 2 bases and J gave up 7 bases; unmatched junction bases: 17. Germline CDR1 MNHEY, CDR2 SVGEGT. The length of the CDR3 is 17 residues.

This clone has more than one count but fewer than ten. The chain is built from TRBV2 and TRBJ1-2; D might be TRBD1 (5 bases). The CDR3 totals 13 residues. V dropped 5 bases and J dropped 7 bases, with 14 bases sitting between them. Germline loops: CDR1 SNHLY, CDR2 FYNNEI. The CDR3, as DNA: TGTGCCAGCAGTCCCCAGGGCTTTTCTGGCTACACCTTC. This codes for CASSPQGFSGYTF.

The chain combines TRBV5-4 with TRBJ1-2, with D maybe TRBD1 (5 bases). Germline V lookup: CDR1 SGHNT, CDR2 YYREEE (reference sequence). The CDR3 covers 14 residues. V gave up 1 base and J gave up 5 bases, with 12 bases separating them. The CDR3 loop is CASSLTQGPYGYTF. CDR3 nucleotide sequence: TGTGCCAGCAGCTTGACTCAGGGACCGTATGGCTACACCTTC.

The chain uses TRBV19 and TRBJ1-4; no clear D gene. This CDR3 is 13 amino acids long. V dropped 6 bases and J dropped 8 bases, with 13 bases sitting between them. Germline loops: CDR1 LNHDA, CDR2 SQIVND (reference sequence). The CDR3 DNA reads TGTGCCAGTAGGGATGAACGGTCGGAAAAACTGTTTTTT. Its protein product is CASRDERSEKLFF.

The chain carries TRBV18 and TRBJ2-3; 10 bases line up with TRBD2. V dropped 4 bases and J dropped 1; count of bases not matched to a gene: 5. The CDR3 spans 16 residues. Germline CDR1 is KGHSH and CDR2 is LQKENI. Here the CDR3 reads CASSLRTSGGTDTQYF. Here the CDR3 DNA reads TGTGCCAGCTCACTCAGGACTAGCGGAGGCACAGATACGCAGTATTTT. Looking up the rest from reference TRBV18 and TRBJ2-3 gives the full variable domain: NAGVMQNPRHLVRRRGQEARLRCSPMKGHSHVYWYRQLPEEGLKFMVYLQKENIIDESGMPKERFSAEFPKEGPSILRIQQVVRGDSAAYFCASSLRTSGGTDTQYFGPGTRLTVL.